This T cell receptor beta chain is from a study of tumor-infiltrating lymphocytes in primary liver carcinoma. cDNA specific to TCR beta was made from 450 to 650 ng of total RNA, with a constant-region primer employed for priming. Sequencing libraries for TCR beta derived from three nested multiplex PCR rounds that used slightly modified ARM-PCR. In the first two PCR rounds, TRBV1-TRBV30 forward primers were paired with a C-beta reverse primer, and each round lasted approximately 10 cycles. One entry per CDR3 protein, called by TCRdb with MiXCR from the multiplex PCR reads. The table shows approximately 74,000 distinct CDR3 sequences, with about two thirds occurring only once. The CDR3 has 12 amino acids. Germline CDR1 and CDR2: SQVTM and ANQGSEA. With regard to this clonotype: Mismatch with germline at one junction end may stem from a read error.

Each 20-30 mg portion of unsorted bulk tissue served as the source for co-extraction of RNA and DNA. The sequenced material came from liver tumor tissue from sampling region 4. Subset indicated: tumor region T4, right-lateral pole. The rearrangement joins TRBV29-1 to TRBJ2-7; D is uncertain. This clonotype originated in a woman aged 55-70 years with primary liver carcinoma and hepatitis B virus infection. In nucleotides, the CDR3 is TGCAGGGTTGAAGCCCAACCCTACGAGCAGTATTTC. As protein: CRVEAQPYEQYF.